This T cell receptor beta chain was found in a study of Ad26.COV2.S vaccination and SARS-CoV-2 variants. Only in-frame clones appear in the TCRdb table, and some are missing; sequencing was by immunoSEQ multiplex PCR. Among around 100,000 clones, approximately 77% were seen once, and the ten largest hold more than 15%. Turning to this clone: Its antigen is still unknown.

Whole-study findings and limits: Responses of spike-specific T cells (both CD8+ and CD4+) reportedly showed substantial breadth after vaccination. Vaccine recipients showed a spike-specific TCR breadth that was higher than in placebo recipients. Recipients of either vaccine or placebo displayed similar breadth of non-spike TCRs.

Germline assignment: CDR1 MDHEN and CDR2 SYDVKM. Trimming took 2 bases from V and 2 from J; bases not matched to a gene: 0. The CDR3 loop spans 15 amino acids. This sequence originates from a human donor who had recovered from COVID-19. This sample comprised peripheral blood, obtained after recovery from COVID-19. The chain recombines TRBV28 with TRBJ2-6; TRBD2 matches 7 bases. CDR3 region: CASSLRGAGANVLTF. The DNA of the CDR3 is TGTGCCAGCAGTTTACGGGGGGCTGGGGCCAACGTCCTGACTTTC.